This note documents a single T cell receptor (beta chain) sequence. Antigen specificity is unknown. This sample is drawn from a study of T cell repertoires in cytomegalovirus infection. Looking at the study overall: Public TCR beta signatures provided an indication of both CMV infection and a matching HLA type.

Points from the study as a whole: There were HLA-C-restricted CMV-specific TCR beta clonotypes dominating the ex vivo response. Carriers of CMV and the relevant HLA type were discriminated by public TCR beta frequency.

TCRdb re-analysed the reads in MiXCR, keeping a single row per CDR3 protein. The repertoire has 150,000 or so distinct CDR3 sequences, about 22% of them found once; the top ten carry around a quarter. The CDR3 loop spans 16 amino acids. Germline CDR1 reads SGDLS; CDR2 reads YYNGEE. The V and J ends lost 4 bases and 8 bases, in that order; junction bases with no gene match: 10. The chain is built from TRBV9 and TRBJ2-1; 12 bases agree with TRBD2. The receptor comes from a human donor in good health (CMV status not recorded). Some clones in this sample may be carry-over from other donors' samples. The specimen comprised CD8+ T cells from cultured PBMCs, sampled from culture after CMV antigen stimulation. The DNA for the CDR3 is TGTGCCAGCAGCCCAGGACTAGCGGGGTACGCCGATGAGCAGTTCTTC. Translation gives CASSPGLAGYADEQFF.